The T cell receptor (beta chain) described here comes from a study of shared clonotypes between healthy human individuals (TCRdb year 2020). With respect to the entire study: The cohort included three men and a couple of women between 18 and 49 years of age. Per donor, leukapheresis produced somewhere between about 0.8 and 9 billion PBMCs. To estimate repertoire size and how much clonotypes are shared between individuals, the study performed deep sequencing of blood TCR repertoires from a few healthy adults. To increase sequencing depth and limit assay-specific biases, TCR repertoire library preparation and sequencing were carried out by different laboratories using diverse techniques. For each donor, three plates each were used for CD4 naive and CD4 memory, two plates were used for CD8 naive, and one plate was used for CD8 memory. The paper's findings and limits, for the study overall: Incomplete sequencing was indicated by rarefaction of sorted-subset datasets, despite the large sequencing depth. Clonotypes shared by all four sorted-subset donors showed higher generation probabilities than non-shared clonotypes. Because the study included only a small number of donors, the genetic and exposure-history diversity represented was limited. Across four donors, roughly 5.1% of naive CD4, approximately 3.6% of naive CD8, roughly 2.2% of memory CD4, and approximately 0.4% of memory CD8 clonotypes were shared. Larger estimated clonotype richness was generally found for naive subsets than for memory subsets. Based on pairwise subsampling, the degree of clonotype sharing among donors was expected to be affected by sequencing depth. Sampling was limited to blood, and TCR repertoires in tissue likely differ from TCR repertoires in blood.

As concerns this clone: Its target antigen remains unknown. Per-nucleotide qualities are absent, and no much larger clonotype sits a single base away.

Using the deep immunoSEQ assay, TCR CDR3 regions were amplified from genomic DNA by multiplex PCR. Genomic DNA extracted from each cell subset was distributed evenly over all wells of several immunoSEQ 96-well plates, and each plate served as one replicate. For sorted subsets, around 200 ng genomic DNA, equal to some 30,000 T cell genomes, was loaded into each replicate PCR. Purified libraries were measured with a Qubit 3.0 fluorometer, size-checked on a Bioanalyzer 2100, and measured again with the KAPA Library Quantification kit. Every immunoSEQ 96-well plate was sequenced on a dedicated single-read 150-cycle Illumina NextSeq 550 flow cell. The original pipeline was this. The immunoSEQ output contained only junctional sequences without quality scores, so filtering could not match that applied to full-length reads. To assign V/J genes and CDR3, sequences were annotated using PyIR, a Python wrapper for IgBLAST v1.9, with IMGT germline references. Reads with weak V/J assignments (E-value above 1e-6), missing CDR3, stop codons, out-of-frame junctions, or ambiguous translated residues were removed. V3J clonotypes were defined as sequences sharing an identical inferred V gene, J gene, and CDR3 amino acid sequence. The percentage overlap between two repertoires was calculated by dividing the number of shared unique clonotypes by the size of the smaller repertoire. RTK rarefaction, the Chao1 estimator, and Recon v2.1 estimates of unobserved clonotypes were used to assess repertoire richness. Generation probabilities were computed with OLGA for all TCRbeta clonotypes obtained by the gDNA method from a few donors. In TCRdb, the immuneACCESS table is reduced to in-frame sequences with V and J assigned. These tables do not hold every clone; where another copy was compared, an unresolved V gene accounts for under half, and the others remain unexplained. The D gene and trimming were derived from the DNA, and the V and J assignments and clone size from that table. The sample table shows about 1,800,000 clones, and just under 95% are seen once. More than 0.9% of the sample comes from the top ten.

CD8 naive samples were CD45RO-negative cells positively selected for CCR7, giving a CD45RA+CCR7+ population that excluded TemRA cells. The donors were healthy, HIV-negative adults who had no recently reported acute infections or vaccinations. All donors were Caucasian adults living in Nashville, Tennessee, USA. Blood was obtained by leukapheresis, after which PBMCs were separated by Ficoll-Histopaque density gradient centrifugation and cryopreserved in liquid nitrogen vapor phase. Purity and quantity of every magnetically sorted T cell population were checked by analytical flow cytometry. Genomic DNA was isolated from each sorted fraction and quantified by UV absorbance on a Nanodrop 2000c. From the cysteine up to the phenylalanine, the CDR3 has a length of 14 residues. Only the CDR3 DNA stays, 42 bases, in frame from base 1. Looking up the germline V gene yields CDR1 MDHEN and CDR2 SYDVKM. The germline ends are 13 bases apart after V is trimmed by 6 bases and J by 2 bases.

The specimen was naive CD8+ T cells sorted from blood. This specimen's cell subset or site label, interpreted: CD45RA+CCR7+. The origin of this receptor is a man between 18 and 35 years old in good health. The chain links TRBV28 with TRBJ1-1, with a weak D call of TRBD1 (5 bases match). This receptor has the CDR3 CASSPDIINTEAFF. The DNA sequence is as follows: TGTGCCAGCAGCCCGGACATAATAAACACTGAAGCTTTCTTT. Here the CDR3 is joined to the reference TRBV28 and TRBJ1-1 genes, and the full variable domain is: DVKVTQSSRYLVKRTGEKVFLECVQDMDHENMFWYRQDPGLGLRLIYFSYDVKMKEKGDIPEGYSVSREKKERFSLILESASTNQTSMYLCASSPDIINTEAFFGQGTRLTVV.